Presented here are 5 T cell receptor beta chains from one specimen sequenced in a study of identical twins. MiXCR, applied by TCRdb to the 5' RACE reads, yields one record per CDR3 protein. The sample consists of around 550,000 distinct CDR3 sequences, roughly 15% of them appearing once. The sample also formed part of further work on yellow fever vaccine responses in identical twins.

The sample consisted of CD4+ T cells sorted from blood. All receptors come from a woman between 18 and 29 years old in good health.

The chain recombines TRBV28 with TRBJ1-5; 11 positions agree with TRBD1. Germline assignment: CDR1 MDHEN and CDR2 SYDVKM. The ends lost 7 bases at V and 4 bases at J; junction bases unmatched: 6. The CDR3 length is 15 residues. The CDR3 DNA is TGTGCCAGCACGGACAGGGGGCGAAGTAATCAGCCCCAGCATTTT. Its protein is CASTDRGRSNQPQHF.

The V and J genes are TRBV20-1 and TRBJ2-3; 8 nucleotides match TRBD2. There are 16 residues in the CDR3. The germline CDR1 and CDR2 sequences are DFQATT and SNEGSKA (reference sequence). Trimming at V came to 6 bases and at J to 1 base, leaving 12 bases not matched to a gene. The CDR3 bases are TGCAGTGCCACCCTCCCCAGCGGGGGACGCACAGATACGCAGTATTTT. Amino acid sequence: CSATLPSGGRTDTQYF.

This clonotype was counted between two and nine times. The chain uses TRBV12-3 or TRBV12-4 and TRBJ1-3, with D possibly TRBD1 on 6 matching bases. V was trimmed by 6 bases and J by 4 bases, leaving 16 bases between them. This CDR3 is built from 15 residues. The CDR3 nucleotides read TGTGCCAGCAGCTTCAGAATGGGGGCAGGAAACACCATATATTTT. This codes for CASSFRMGAGNTIYF.

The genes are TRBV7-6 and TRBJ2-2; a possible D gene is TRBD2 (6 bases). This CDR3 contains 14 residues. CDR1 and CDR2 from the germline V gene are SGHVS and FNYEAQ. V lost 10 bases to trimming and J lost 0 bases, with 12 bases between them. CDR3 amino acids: CATRGTTNTGELFF. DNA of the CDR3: TGTGCCACACGCGGGACGACGAACACCGGGGAGCTGTTTTTT.

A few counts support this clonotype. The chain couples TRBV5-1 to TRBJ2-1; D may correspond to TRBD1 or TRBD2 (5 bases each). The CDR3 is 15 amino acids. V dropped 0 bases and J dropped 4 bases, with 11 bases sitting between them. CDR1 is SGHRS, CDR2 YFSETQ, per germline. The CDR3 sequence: CASSLGGESYNEQFF. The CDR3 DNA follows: TGCGCCAGCAGCTTGGGAGGGGAGTCGTACAATGAGCAGTTCTTC.